Sequencing of this TCR beta chain was carried out in a study of tissue T cells after allogeneic stem cell transplantation. Study-wide points: In patients and mice, blood and spleen missed much of tissue repertoire. Motif-based clustering found tissue-specific repertoire signatures shared across patients, though few clones were shared. TCR repertoires tracked anatomic similarity, regardless of disease or transplant status. The patient cohort was small and clinically heterogeneous, with limited sampling depth.

Details on this clone: Its antigen remains unknown. Gene labels here are mouse ones. The sequenced fragment ends 1 residue before the CDR3 boundary, so the rest is inferred from the germline J gene.

The CDR3 loop spans 15 amino acids. Looked up from germline, CDR1 is NSHNY and CDR2 is SYGAGN. V was shortened by 0 bases and J by 5 bases, with 13 bases between the two germline ends. Some clones are missing from TCRdb's copy, which holds only in-frame ones; the method was immunoSEQ multiplex PCR. Of approximately 7,400 clones listed, 65% to 80% are singletons. V gene TRBV13-1 combines with J gene TRBJ2-5, with a tentative D call TRBD2 (6 bases). The clonotype was recovered from a female BALB/c mouse in good health. MHC haplotype of the strain: H2-d. Material for sequencing was blood. CDR3 DNA (partial): TGTGCCAGCAGTGATGTGCTCCGGGACTTAGACACCCAGTAC. It is translated as CASSDVLRDLDTQY. The whole CDR3 region reads CASSDVLRDLDTQYF.